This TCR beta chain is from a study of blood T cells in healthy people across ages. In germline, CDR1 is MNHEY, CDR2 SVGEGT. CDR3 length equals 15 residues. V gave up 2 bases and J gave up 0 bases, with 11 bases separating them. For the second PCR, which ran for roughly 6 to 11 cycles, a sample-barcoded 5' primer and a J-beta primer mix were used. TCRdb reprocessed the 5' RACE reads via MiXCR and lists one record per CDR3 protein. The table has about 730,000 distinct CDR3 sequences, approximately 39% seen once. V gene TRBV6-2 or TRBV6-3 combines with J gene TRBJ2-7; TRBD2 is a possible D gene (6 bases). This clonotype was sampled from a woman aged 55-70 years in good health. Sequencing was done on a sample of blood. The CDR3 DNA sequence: TGTGCCAGCAGTTACGGCGGGGCTAGCTCCTACGAGCAGTACTTC. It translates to CASSYGGASSYEQYF.